The 22 T cell receptor beta chains listed next were all sequenced from one sample in a study of radiotherapy plus CTLA-4 blockade in lung cancer. Data came from immunoSEQ multiplex PCR; TCRdb stores just in-frame clones and leaves some out. The sample yields 30,000 to 50,000 clones, 75% to 85% seen once. Source: peripheral blood, taken from a patient treated with radiotherapy plus ipilimumab. These receptor sequences come from a human donor with non-small cell lung cancer that progressed on radiotherapy plus ipilimumab.

This clone was seen once. The chain uses TRBV29-1 and TRBJ2-1; 11 bases are shared with TRBD1. The CDR3 is 14 residues long. The trim removed 7 bases at V and 5 bases at J, leaving 7 bases unmatched. Germline loops: CDR1 SQVTM, CDR2 ANQGSEA. This CDR3 is CSGGDRGLHNEQFF. The CDR3 DNA sequence: TGCAGCGGGGGGGACAGGGGGTTGCACAATGAGCAGTTCTTC.

The V gene is TRBV9, the J gene TRBJ2-1; TRBD1 aligns across 7 bases. Germline CDR1 SGDLS, CDR2 YYNGEE. The CDR3 is made up of 15 amino acids. J lost 7 bases, V lost 4 bases, and 11 bases had no gene match. CDR3 in DNA: TGTGCCAGCAGCCGTGGACAGGCCGCGGGTAATGAGCAGTTCTTC. Protein: CASSRGQAAGNEQFF.

The chain links TRBV20-1 to TRBJ2-5, with D uncertain. Germline CDR1 reads DFQATT; CDR2 reads SNEGSKA (reference sequence). The CDR3 totals 10 residues. V shed 6 bases and J shed 5 bases, with 7 bases lying between them. CDR3: CSAARETQYF. DNA of the CDR3: TGCAGTGCCGCCCGGGAGACCCAGTACTTC.

This clone came up once. The chain couples TRBV19 to TRBJ1-2; D gene unclear. The CDR3 totals 13 residues. V lost 4 bases to trimming and J lost 6 bases, with 12 bases between them. Per germline, CDR1 LNHDA and CDR2 SQIVND (reference sequence). The CDR3 DNA reads as TGTGCCAGTAGTACCCGACGAGGTAATGGCTACACCTTC. Its translation: CASSTRRGNGYTF.

The chain combines TRBV27 with TRBJ2-5; tentatively, D is TRBD1 (6 bases). Trimming shortened V by 6 bases and J by 5 bases, and 19 bases separated the two germline ends. CDR3 length: 15 residues. Germline V gives CDR1 MNHEY, CDR2 SMNVEV (reference sequence). CDR3 nucleotide sequence: TGTGCCAGCAGCATAGTACAGGGACCAATGGAGACCCAGTACTTC. It translates to CASSIVQGPMETQYF.

The CDR3, as DNA: TGTGCCAGCACCCTTCAGGGCAGGGCCCAAGAGACCCAGTACTTC. Encoded protein: CASTLQGRAQETQYF. This chain connects TRBV7-9 to TRBJ2-5; D might be TRBD1 (5 bases). The CDR3 is 15 amino acids. The V gene's germline CDR1 is SEHNR and CDR2 FQNEAQ (reference sequence). V was pared by 7 bases and J by 1 base, with 16 bases between.

V usage is TRBV29-1 and J usage is TRBJ1-3; D is ambiguous. Deletions cut 5 bases from V and 0 bases from J, with 11 bases between. This CDR3 has 14 amino acids. In germline, CDR1 is SQVTM, CDR2 ANQGSEA. The CDR3 protein is CSVRPGISGNTIYF. CDR3 nucleotide sequence: TGCAGCGTTCGGCCGGGGATCTCTGGAAACACCATATATTTT.

CDR3 in DNA: TGTGCCAGTAGTGACAGGGCCAAAAACATTCAGTACTTC. Protein sequence: CASSDRAKNIQYF. The chain couples TRBV19 to TRBJ2-4, with D possibly being TRBD1 (6 bases). Deletions cut 5 bases from V and 1 base from J, with 6 bases between. In germline, CDR1 is LNHDA, CDR2 SQIVND (reference sequence). The CDR3 loop spans 13 amino acids. Looking up the rest from reference TRBV19 and TRBJ2-4 gives the full variable domain: DGGITQSPKYLFRKEGQNVTLSCEQNLNHDAMYWYRQDPGQGLRLIYYSQIVNDFQKGDIAEGYSVSREKKESFPLTVTSAQKNPTAFYLCASSDRAKNIQYFGAGTRLSVL.

The chain links TRBV11-1 to TRBJ1-6, with unresolved D. With 5 bases removed from V and 7 bases from J, the gap between germline ends came to 15 bases. CDR1 is SGHAT, CDR2 FQDESV, per germline (reference sequence). The CDR3 contains 15 residues. The CDR3 here is CASSASEVKNSPLHF. The CDR3 nucleotides are TGTGCCAGCAGCGCCTCAGAGGTAAAGAATTCACCCCTCCACTTT.

This clone has more than one count but fewer than ten. This chain links TRBV6-5 with TRBJ1-2; 8 bases are shared with TRBD1. Losses at the gene ends were 8 bases for V and 4 bases for J; bases not matched to a gene: 6. This CDR3 is built from 13 residues. Germline lookup yields CDR1 MNHEY and CDR2 SVGAGI. CDR3 DNA: TGTGCCAGCGGCTGGGACAGGTCCTATGGCTACACCTTC. Its translation: CASGWDRSYGYTF.

This chain joins TRBV6-1 and TRBJ2-3, with TRBD2 matching over 8 bases. This CDR3 is 14 amino acids long. The V gene's germline CDR1 is MNHNS and CDR2 SASEGT. Trimming took 5 bases from V and 5 from J; bases not matched to a gene: 6. The CDR3 sequence is CASSSGGTGDTQYF. For the CDR3, the DNA is TGTGCCAGCAGTTCGGGGGGGACGGGAGATACGCAGTATTTT.

This clone was counted a single time. The V call is TRBV19, the J call TRBJ1-5, with D unresolved. From germline, CDR1 is LNHDA and CDR2 SQIVND (reference sequence). The V gene lost 6 bases and the J gene lost 6 bases, with 15 bases spanning the gap. CDR3 size: 14 residues. Here the CDR3 reads CASRLEAAVQPQHF. The CDR3 nucleotides read TGTGCCAGTAGACTCGAAGCGGCGGTTCAGCCCCAGCATTTT.

Here the CDR3 reads CASSSPSRETQYF. CDR3 nucleotides: TGTGCCAGCAGCTCTCCTAGCCGGGAGACCCAGTACTTC. The chain recombines TRBV5-4 with TRBJ2-5, with D perhaps TRBD2 (5 bases). Germline assignment: CDR1 SGHNT and CDR2 YYREEE (reference sequence). V was pared by 3 bases and J by 5 bases, with 11 bases between. This CDR3 contains 13 residues.

The gene calls are TRBV7-9 and TRBJ1-5; 7 nucleotides match TRBD1. The CDR3 contains 17 residues. Germline CDR1 SEHNR, CDR2 FQNEAQ (reference sequence). The V segment lost 1 base and the J segment 5 bases; nucleotides outside the gene matches: 11. The DNA for the CDR3 is TGTGCCAGCAGCTTAGGATCGGGATTGACAGGGTATCAGCCCCAGCATTTT. This translates into CASSLGSGLTGYQPQHF.

The CDR3 spells CASSMEGAANYGYTF. The CDR3 DNA follows: TGTGCCAGTAGTATGGAAGGGGCCGCCAACTATGGCTACACCTTC. This chain links TRBV19 with TRBJ1-2; possible D gene TRBD1, 5 bases. Trimming pared 3 bases from V and 2 bases from J, leaving 13 bases between. The germline V gene encodes CDR1 LNHDA and CDR2 SQIVND (reference sequence). The length of the CDR3 is 15 residues. The whole variable domain, remainder taken from reference TRBV19 and TRBJ1-2, is DGGITQSPKYLFRKEGQNVTLSCEQNLNHDAMYWYRQDPGQGLRLIYYSQIVNDFQKGDIAEGYSVSREKKESFPLTVTSAQKNPTAFYLCASSMEGAANYGYTFGSGTRLTVV.

J is TRBJ2-3 and V is TRBV7-2, with D perhaps TRBD2 (6 bases). The CDR3 is 15 amino acids. With 3 bases removed from V and 0 bases from J, the gap between germline ends came to 10 bases. Per the germline V gene, CDR1 is SGHTA and CDR2 is FQGNSA. CDR3 in amino acids: CASSLWGVSTDTQYF. DNA of the CDR3: TGTGCCAGCAGCTTGTGGGGGGTTAGCACAGATACGCAGTATTTT.

V usage is TRBV4-3 and J usage is TRBJ1-2, with 7 positions matching TRBD1. This CDR3 comprises 13 residues. Germline V lookup: CDR1 LGHNA, CDR2 YSLEER. The junction had 8 bases not matched to a gene; V was cut back by 2 bases and J by 11 bases. CDR3 sequence reads: CASSQFRDRYYTF. CDR3 coding DNA: TGCGCCAGCAGCCAATTCCGGGACAGATATTACACCTTC.

The chain employs TRBV18 and TRBJ2-7; no clear D. The germline V gene has CDR1 KGHSH and CDR2 LQKENI. The CDR3 has 11 residues. V dropped 6 bases and J dropped 2 bases, with 5 bases sitting between them. The CDR3 DNA reads TGTGCCAGCTCGCCGGCCTACGAGCAGTACTTC. It specifies CASSPAYEQYF.

This sequence joins TRBV19 and TRBJ2-1, with D perhaps TRBD2 (5 bases). The germline gives CDR1 LNHDA, CDR2 SQIVND (reference sequence). V was clipped by 8 bases and J by 10 bases, with 15 bases between them. This CDR3 is 12 amino acids long. CDR3 loop: CASGSGLWEQFF. CDR3 DNA: TGTGCCAGTGGGAGTGGGCTCTGGGAGCAGTTCTTC.

This chain connects TRBV5-1 to TRBJ2-1; 7 nucleotides match TRBD1. The V segment lost 0 bases and the J segment 7 bases; nucleotides outside the gene matches: 10. CDR3 length equals 16 residues. Germline lookup yields CDR1 SGHRS and CDR2 YFSETQ. The CDR3, as DNA: TGCGCCAGCAGCTTGGCATCGAGTAGGGGGCTAAATGAGCAGTTCTTC. It translates to CASSLASSRGLNEQFF.

V and J are TRBV10-3 and TRBJ1-2; the D gene is possibly TRBD1 (6 bases). CDR1 is ENHRY, CDR2 SYGVKD, per germline. CDR3 length: 15 amino acids. V dropped 10 bases and J dropped 4 bases, with 22 bases sitting between them. Written as DNA, the CDR3 is TGTGCCAACCGGGACACCGACTCGCCCGCCTATGGCTACACCTTC. Its protein is CANRDTDSPAYGYTF.

This clone showed up just a few times. V and J are TRBV7-2 and TRBJ2-7, with 7 bases lining up with TRBD1. V was clipped by 5 bases and J by 2 bases; unmatched bases: 6. Germline V lookup: CDR1 SGHTA, CDR2 FQGNSA. This CDR3 comprises 14 residues. The CDR3 protein is CASSPTTGAYEQYF. The CDR3 DNA sequence: TGTGCCAGCAGCCCAACAACAGGGGCCTACGAGCAGTACTTC.